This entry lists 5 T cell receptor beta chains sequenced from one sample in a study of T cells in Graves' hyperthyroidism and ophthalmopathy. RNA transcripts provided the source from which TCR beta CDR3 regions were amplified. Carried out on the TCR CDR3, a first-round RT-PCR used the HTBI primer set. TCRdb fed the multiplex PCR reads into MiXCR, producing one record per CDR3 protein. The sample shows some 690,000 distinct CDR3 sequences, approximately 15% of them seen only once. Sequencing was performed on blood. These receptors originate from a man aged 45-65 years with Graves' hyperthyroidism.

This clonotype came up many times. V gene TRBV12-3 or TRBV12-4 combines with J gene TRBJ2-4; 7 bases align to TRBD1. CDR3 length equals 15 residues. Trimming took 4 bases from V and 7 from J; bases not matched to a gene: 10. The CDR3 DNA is TGTGCCAGCAGTTCCGGGACAGTCGGTCGTAACATTCAGTACTTC. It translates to CASSSGTVGRNIQYF.

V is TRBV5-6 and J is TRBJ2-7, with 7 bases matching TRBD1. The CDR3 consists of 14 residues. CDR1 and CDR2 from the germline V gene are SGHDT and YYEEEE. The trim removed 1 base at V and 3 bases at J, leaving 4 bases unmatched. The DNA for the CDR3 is TGTGCCAGCAGCTTGTTGGGACAGAACTACGAGCAGTACTTC. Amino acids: CASSLLGQNYEQYF.

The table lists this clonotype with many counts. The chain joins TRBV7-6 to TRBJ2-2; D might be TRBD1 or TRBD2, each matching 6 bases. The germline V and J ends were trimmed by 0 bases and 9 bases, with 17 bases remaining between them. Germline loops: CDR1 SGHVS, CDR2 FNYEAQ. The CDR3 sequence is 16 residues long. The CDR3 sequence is CASSLAPGAGNRELFF. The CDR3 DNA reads TGTGCCAGCAGCTTAGCGCCGGGGGCGGGAAACCGGGAGCTGTTTTTT.

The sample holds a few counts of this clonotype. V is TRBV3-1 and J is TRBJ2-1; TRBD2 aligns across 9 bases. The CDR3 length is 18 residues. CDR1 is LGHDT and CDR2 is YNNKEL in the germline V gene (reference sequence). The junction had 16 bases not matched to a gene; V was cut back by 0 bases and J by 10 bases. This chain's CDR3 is CASSQEGWGSGSIGEQFF. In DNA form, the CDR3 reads TGTGCCAGCAGCCAAGAAGGGTGGGGTAGCGGGAGTATCGGGGAGCAGTTCTTC.

The CDR3 DNA sequence: TGTGCCAGCAGCTTAGGGACATTTGAAGCTTTCTTT. Residues: CASSLGTFEAFF. The chain recombines TRBV11-2 with TRBJ1-1; D perhaps matches TRBD1 (5 bases). The CDR3 runs to 12 residues. Germline lookup yields CDR1 SGHAT and CDR2 FQNNGV. With 1 base removed from V and 7 bases from J, the gap between germline ends came to 7 bases.